Reported below is one T cell receptor (beta chain). The data derive from a study of blood T cell repertoires in COVID-19. The germline V gene has CDR1 SGHAT and CDR2 FQNNGV. This CDR3 contains 13 residues. Trimming removed 1 base at V and 6 bases at J, with 9 bases between. Here immunoSEQ multiplex PCR was the method, and the copy in TCRdb shows in-frame clones only, minus some. The data show 250,000 to 350,000 clones, around 90% seen once. The V call is TRBV11-2, the J call TRBJ1-2; a weak D match, TRBD1 (5 bases). Sequenced: PBMCs or T cells enriched from blood (not recorded which). The TCR was taken from a woman in her late teens or twenties who had recovered from COVID-19. CDR3 sequence: CASSLAQGDGYTF. DNA for the CDR3: TGTGCCAGCAGCTTAGCCCAGGGCGATGGCTACACCTTC. The full variable domain, completed using reference TRBV11-2 and TRBJ1-2, is EAGVAQSPRYKIIEKRQSVAFWCNPISGHATLYWYQQILGQGPKLLIQFQNNGVVDDSQLPKDRFSAERLKGVDSTLKIQPAKLEDSAVYLCASSLAQGDGYTFGSGTRLTVV.